The table lists the clone carrying this TCR beta chain with a few counts. The authors ran a second PCR of about 6 to 11 cycles using a sample-barcoded 5' primer and a J-beta primer mix. From the 5' RACE reads, TCRdb called clonotypes with MiXCR, one entry per CDR3 protein. This table has 600,000 to 1,000,000 distinct CDR3 sequences, around a quarter appearing once. The data were taken from a study of blood T cells in healthy people across ages. This same sample was also taken into another study, of T cells of mothers and their children.

The sample was blood. The origin of this receptor is a boy aged 5-17 years in good health.

The CDR3 spells CASSYSGTGGLVEDSPLHF. For the CDR3, the DNA is TGTGCCAGCAGTTACTCCGGGACAGGGGGGCTGGTCGAGGATTCACCCCTCCACTTT. The chain carries TRBV6-5 and TRBJ1-6; 11 bases align to TRBD1. V lost 0 bases to trimming and J lost 8 bases; unmatched junction nucleotides: 12. The CDR3 covers 19 residues. In germline, CDR1 is MNHEY, CDR2 SVGAGI.